Described below is a single TCR beta chain sequence and its context. TCRdb re-analysed the RT-PCR reads in MiXCR, keeping a single row per CDR3 protein. The repertoire holds hundreds of thousands of distinct CDR3 sequences, with around 14% as singletons. CDR1 is DFQATT and CDR2 is SNEGSKA in the germline V gene (reference sequence). This CDR3 comprises 14 residues. The germline V and J ends were trimmed by 3 bases and 6 bases, with 15 bases remaining between them. Material for sequencing was memory CD4+ T cells from blood. This rearrangement joins TRBV20-1 to TRBJ2-1; D is ambiguous. This TCR was recovered from a female donor in good health, serving as a healthy control. Here the CDR3 reads CSARRNPLSNEQFF. The DNA for the CDR3 is TGCAGTGCTAGGCGCAACCCATTGAGCAATGAGCAGTTCTTC.